Each of the 16 T cell receptor beta chains below was sequenced from the same sample in a study of identical twins (dated by TCRdb to between 2015 and 2016). Libraries were prepared through 5' RACE. Reads for this sample came from an Illumina HiSeq 2000. The public sequencing data were trimmed at Q25 with fastp and processed into clonotypes with MiXCR by TCRdb, which kept only in-frame beta chains. Rows matching on CDR3 protein sequence are summarized as one entry with the most common DNA and genes. The sample table lists roughly 350,000 distinct CDR3 sequences, approximately 10% of them with a count of one. The top ten constitute under 10% of the sample. Source material: naive T cells sorted from blood. Read against the paper, the sample's cell subset or site label means: cells isolated with a human naive T-cell isolation kit. The receptors originated from a woman in her fifties or sixties in good health.

The rearrangement links TRBV2 to TRBJ1-4, with D perhaps matching TRBD1 (6 bases). Trimming took 6 bases from V and 7 from J, leaving 24 bases between them. This CDR3 spans 17 amino acids. CDR1 SNHLY and CDR2 FYNNEI come from the germline V gene. For the CDR3, the DNA is TGTGCCAGCAGAGACATACTCCCCGGAGACAGGATTGAAAAACTGTTTTTT. Translated, it gives CASRDILPGDRIEKLFF.

Only a few counts were recorded for this clonotype. The J gene is TRBJ2-7, the V gene TRBV7-9, with D hard to call. Germline lookup yields CDR1 SEHNR and CDR2 FQNEAQ (reference sequence). This CDR3 spans 12 amino acids. V was cut by 1 base and J by 3 bases, with 4 bases left in between. The CDR3 here is CASSLEYYEQYF. The DNA for the CDR3 is TGTGCCAGCAGCTTAGAGTACTACGAGCAGTACTTC.

This clonotype was observed a handful of times. The V gene is TRBV5-1, the J gene TRBJ2-1; D might be TRBD2 (6 bases). Trimming removed 4 bases at V and 3 bases at J, with 14 bases between. Germline CDR1 reads SGHRS; CDR2 reads YFSETQ. This CDR3 comprises 15 residues. The CDR3 reads CASSRDRDFYNEQFF. CDR3 nucleotide sequence: TGCGCCAGCAGCAGGGATCGGGACTTCTACAATGAGCAGTTCTTC. Using reference TRBV5-1 and TRBJ2-1 for the parts outside the CDR3, the full variable domain is KAGVTQTPRYLIKTRGQQVTLSCSPISGHRSVSWYQQTPGQGLQFLFEYFSETQRNKGNFPGRFSGRQFSNSRSEMNVSTLELGDSALYLCASSRDRDFYNEQFFGPGTRLTVL.

This clonotype appeared a few times. The J gene is TRBJ2-2, the V gene TRBV6-2 or TRBV6-3; D unclear. The CDR3 contains 14 residues. With 7 bases removed from V and 1 base from J, the gap between germline ends came to 10 bases. Germline lookup yields CDR1 MNHEY and CDR2 SVGEGT. The CDR3 sequence: CASKYPGNTGELFF. The DNA of the CDR3 is TGTGCCAGCAAATACCCGGGGAACACCGGGGAGCTGTTTTTT.

This chain connects TRBV6-5 to TRBJ2-5, with 9 bases matching TRBD1. The CDR3 has 13 amino acids. CDR1 is MNHEY and CDR2 is SVGAGI in the germline V gene. The J segment lost 12 bases and the V segment lost 5 bases, leaving 10 bases of the junction unmatched. The CDR3 loop reads CASSARSRTGEYF. DNA for the CDR3: TGTGCCAGCAGTGCAAGGTCCCGGACAGGGGAGTACTTC.

This clonotype was seen a handful of times. The rearrangement links TRBV11-3 to TRBJ2-3; D unclear. From germline, CDR1 is SGHNT and CDR2 YENEEA. This CDR3 has 14 amino acids. V dropped 0 bases and J dropped 5 bases, with 9 bases sitting between them. The CDR3 region is CASSLDRVGDTQYF. CDR3 nucleotides: TGTGCCAGCAGCTTAGATCGAGTTGGAGATACGCAGTATTTT.

The chain combines TRBV6-5 with TRBJ1-2; D unclear. The CDR3 consists of 12 residues. The V end was cut by 5 bases, the J end by 7 bases, with 11 bases between. Germline CDR1 is MNHEY and CDR2 is SVGAGI. CDR3 region: CASSNPLTGYTF. The CDR3 DNA follows: TGTGCCAGCAGTAACCCTTTGACTGGCTACACCTTC.

Ten or more counts support this clonotype. The V and J genes are TRBV7-9 and TRBJ2-1, with D possibly TRBD1 on 6 matching bases. V lost 5 bases to trimming and J lost 0 bases, with 11 bases between them. CDR1 and CDR2 (germline): SEHNR, FQNEAQ (reference sequence). This CDR3 contains 15 residues. The CDR3 reads CASSTRGSSYNEQFF. For the CDR3, the DNA is TGTGCCAGCAGCACGAGGGGGAGCTCCTACAATGAGCAGTTCTTC.

This clonotype was seen only a few times. The gene calls are TRBV20-1 and TRBJ1-1; D possibly corresponds to TRBD1 (6 bases). CDR1 DFQATT and CDR2 SNEGSKA come from the germline V gene (reference sequence). Trimming removed 0 bases at V and 4 bases at J, with 9 bases between. The CDR3 is made up of 13 amino acids. CDR3 DNA: TGCAGTGCTAGAGATCGGGGGGCCACTGAAGCTTTCTTT. Translating gives CSARDRGATEAFF.

The chain recombines TRBV20-1 with TRBJ2-6; a weak D match, TRBD1 (5 bases). This CDR3 has 14 amino acids. Trimming removed 5 bases from V and 2 bases from J, with 10 bases in between. CDR1 is DFQATT and CDR2 is SNEGSKA in the germline V gene (reference sequence). Here the CDR3 reads CSARRAPGANVLTF. CDR3 in DNA: TGCAGTGCTCGCAGGGCCCCTGGGGCCAACGTCCTGACTTTC.

The V call is TRBV9, the J call TRBJ2-2, with D perhaps matching TRBD2 (5 bases). The V gene's germline CDR1 is SGDLS and CDR2 YYNGEE. This CDR3 comprises 15 residues. V was clipped by 2 bases and J by 2 bases, with 10 bases between them. CDR3 DNA sequence: TGTGCCAGCAGCGTTTACCCGGGAAACACCGGGGAGCTGTTTTTT. Translation: CASSVYPGNTGELFF.

The chain combines TRBV5-1 with TRBJ1-5, with D unresolved. Per germline, CDR1 SGHRS and CDR2 YFSETQ. V was shortened by 4 bases and J by 4 bases, with 12 bases between the two germline ends. This CDR3 region has 14 residues. The CDR3 loop reads CASSPGVGNQPQHF. CDR3 sequence (DNA): TGCGCCAGCAGCCCCGGAGTTGGGAATCAGCCCCAGCATTTT.

The V gene is TRBV18, the J gene TRBJ1-1; possible D gene TRBD1, 5 bases. V was trimmed by 3 bases and J by 6 bases, leaving 14 bases between them. The germline V gene has CDR1 KGHSH and CDR2 LQKENI. The length of the CDR3 is 14 residues. This CDR3 reads CASSPEQGDAEAFF. In nucleotides, the CDR3 is TGTGCCAGCTCACCTGAGCAGGGTGACGCTGAAGCTTTCTTT.

This clonotype has more than one count but fewer than ten. V is TRBV12-3 or TRBV12-4 and J is TRBJ2-1; D gene uncertain. Trimming cost V 2 bases and J 5 bases, with 4 bases left between them. The CDR3 has 12 residues. The CDR3 sequence: CASSLFHNEQFF. CDR3 bases: TGTGCCAGCAGTTTATTCCACAATGAGCAGTTCTTC.

Here the CDR3 reads CALRTGGNTGELFF. CDR3 coding DNA: TGTGCCTTACGGACAGGGGGGAACACCGGGGAGCTGTTTTTT. This chain links TRBV7-6 with TRBJ2-2, with 10 positions matching TRBD1. CDR3 length: 14 residues. Looked up from germline, CDR1 is SGHVS and CDR2 is FNYEAQ. Losses at the gene ends were 11 bases for V and 1 base for J; bases not matched to a gene: 4.

This sequence joins TRBV5-5 and TRBJ2-3, with D tentatively TRBD1 or TRBD2 (6 bases each). V lost 6 bases and J 2 bases, leaving 16 bases between the germline ends. CDR3 size: 15 residues. From germline, CDR1 is SGHKS and CDR2 YYEKEE (reference sequence). In DNA form, the CDR3 reads TGTGCCAGCACTCTCGGGGGCAGCCTCACAGATACGCAGTATTTT. It yields the protein CASTLGGSLTDTQYF.